One and the same sample provided the 13 T cell receptor beta chains below, sequenced in a study of shared clonotypes between healthy human individuals. Repertoires were generated with immunoSEQ multiplex PCR, while TCRdb's copy carries only in-frame clones and drops some. Altogether a few million clones are present, approximately 94% being singletons, with the ten largest covering 0.1% to 0.15%. Sequenced: naive CD4+ T cells sorted from blood. The subset denotes: CD45RA+ positively selected. The origin of the receptors is a man younger than 35 in good health.

This chain connects TRBV30 to TRBJ1-6; D is perhaps TRBD1 (6 bases). Germline V gives CDR1 GTSNPN, CDR2 SVGIG (reference sequence). The CDR3 is made up of 15 amino acids. The germline V and J ends were trimmed by 2 bases and 4 bases, with 12 bases remaining between them. This chain's CDR3 is CAWSFNTGYNSPLHF. The CDR3 DNA follows: TGTGCCTGGAGTTTCAATACAGGGTATAATTCACCCCTCCACTTT.

The rearrangement uses TRBV30 and TRBJ2-7; no definite D call. The V end lost 2 bases, the J end lost 0 bases, and 14 bases lay between the germline ends. Germline assignment: CDR1 GTSNPN and CDR2 SVGIG (reference sequence). The CDR3 covers 15 residues. The chain's CDR3 is CAWSPPQAPSYEQYF. As DNA, the CDR3 is TGTGCCTGGAGTCCCCCCCAGGCGCCCTCCTACGAGCAGTACTTC.

Points on this clone: Other DNA sequences in this sample translate to the same CDR3. The rearrangement joins TRBV9 to TRBJ2-3; no definite D call. V was cut by 0 bases and J by 0 bases, with 8 bases left in between. Germline V gene sequence: CDR1 SGDLS, CDR2 YYNGEE. The CDR3 has 15 amino acids. CDR3 nucleotides: TGTGCCAGCAGCGTAGACGGCGGAAGCACAGATACGCAGTATTTT. Translated, it gives CASSVDGGSTDTQYF.

The chain combines TRBV5-6 with TRBJ1-5; 7 bases align to TRBD1. Unmatched junction bases numbered 7, after V lost 4 bases and J lost 3 bases. Germline V gives CDR1 SGHDT, CDR2 YYEEEE. The CDR3 covers 15 residues. The CDR3 DNA sequence: TGTGCCAGCAGCGAGATAGGGACAGCCAATCAGCCCCAGCATTTT. Protein: CASSEIGTANQPQHF.

The rearrangement joins TRBV27 to TRBJ2-2, with 14 bases lining up with TRBD2. The length of the CDR3 is 18 residues. CDR1 MNHEY and CDR2 SMNVEV come from the germline V gene (reference sequence). J gave up 6 bases and V 6 bases, and 12 bases lay outside the gene matches. CDR3 in amino acids: CASSFTHGTSGSSGELFF. The DNA of the CDR3 is TGTGCCAGCAGCTTCACCCACGGGACTAGCGGGAGCTCCGGGGAGCTGTTTTTT.

The chain employs TRBV5-6 and TRBJ2-2; D might be TRBD2 (5 bases). V shed 3 bases and J shed 4 bases, with 13 bases lying between them. Germline CDR1 and CDR2: SGHDT and YYEEEE. The CDR3 is 15 amino acids. The CDR3 here is CASSYSGLGTGELFF. The CDR3 bases are TGTGCCAGCAGCTATAGTGGACTTGGCACCGGGGAGCTGTTTTTT. The complete variable domain, with remaining parts taken from reference TRBV5-6 and TRBJ2-2, reads DAGVTQSPTHLIKTRGQQVTLRCSPKSGHDTVSWYQQALGQGPQFIFQYYEEEERQRGNFPDRFSGHQFPNYSSELNVNALLLGDSALYLCASSYSGLGTGELFFGEGSRLTVL.

The chain is built from TRBV30 and TRBJ2-5; tentative D call: TRBD1 (6 bases). Germline values: CDR1 GTSNPN, CDR2 SVGIG (reference sequence). The CDR3 has 14 residues. V lost 5 bases and J 2 bases, leaving 15 bases between the germline ends. The CDR3 here is CAWSRDNEQETQYF. CDR3 DNA: TGTGCCTGGTCCCGGGACAATGAACAAGAGACCCAGTACTTC. Using reference TRBV30 and TRBJ2-5 for the parts outside the CDR3, the full variable domain is SQTIHQWPATLVQPVGSPLSLECTVEGTSNPNLYWYRQAAGRGLQLLFYSVGIGQISSEVPQNLSASRPQDRQFILSSKKLLLSDSGFYLCAWSRDNEQETQYFGPGTRLLVL.

This clone has just one count. The DNA for the CDR3 is TGTGCCATAGGGGGCCGGGACTACGAGCAGTACTTC. The encoded protein is CAIGGRDYEQYF. This chain connects TRBV6-5 to TRBJ2-7; TRBD1 agrees at 7 bases. CDR3 length: 12 residues. Per germline, CDR1 MNHEY and CDR2 SVGAGI. Trimming removed 10 bases from V and 3 bases from J; junction bases left unmatched: 6.

The rearrangement uses TRBV19 and TRBJ1-5; 9 positions match TRBD1. V shed 8 bases, J shed 2 bases, and the junction held 7 bases outside the gene matches. CDR3 length: 15 amino acids. Looked up from germline, CDR1 is LNHDA and CDR2 is SQIVND (reference sequence). The CDR3 DNA follows: TGTGCCAGTGGGGGGACAGGGCCCCGCAATCAGCCCCAGCATTTT. It translates to CASGGTGPRNQPQHF.

The chain carries TRBV11-2 and TRBJ2-2; D is possibly TRBD1 (5 bases). The germline gives CDR1 SGHAT, CDR2 FQNNGV. The CDR3 is 13 residues long. V was clipped by 5 bases and J by 7 bases, with 11 bases between them. The CDR3 DNA is TGTGCCAGCAGCCCCGACAGCCTCGGGGAGCTGTTTTTT. Amino acid sequence: CASSPDSLGELFF.

V gene TRBV2 combines with J gene TRBJ2-7; tentative D call: TRBD2 (7 bases). Trimming shortened V by 9 bases and J by 5 bases, and 20 bases separated the two germline ends. Germline values: CDR1 SNHLY, CDR2 FYNNEI. CDR3 length: 14 amino acids. The DNA for the CDR3 is TGTGCCAGAGGGGGGGAGGGAATGTTCGACGAGCAGTACTTC. Encoded protein: CARGGEGMFDEQYF.

This chain links TRBV4-1 with TRBJ2-2; TRBD2 aligns across 9 bases. In germline, CDR1 is MGHRA, CDR2 YSYEKL. Unmatched junction bases numbered 9, after V lost 0 bases and J lost 4 bases. CDR3 length: 18 residues. The chain's CDR3 is CASSQDRTSAVGTGELFF. CDR3 bases: TGCGCCAGCAGCCAAGACCGGACTAGCGCCGTGGGCACCGGGGAGCTGTTTTTT.

The rearrangement links TRBV7-2 to TRBJ1-1; D unresolved. The V and J ends lost 5 bases and 1 base respectively, with 8 bases between them. The V gene's germline CDR1 is SGHTA and CDR2 FQGNSA. The CDR3 consists of 13 residues. DNA of the CDR3: TGTGCCAGCAGCCCTATGCAGAACACTGAAGCTTTCTTT. Its translation: CASSPMQNTEAFF.